These 31 T cell receptor beta chains came from one sample sequenced in a study of cytomegalovirus exposure and HLA in healthy donors. Use of 60 Vbeta and 13 Jbeta primers characterized the PCR. Measured with immunoSEQ multiplex PCR; TCRdb has only the in-frame clones, and not every one. This table holds approximately 89,000 clones, around 74% found once. The material sequenced was PBMCs. These receptors originate from a man aged 25-45 years in good health and CMV-seropositive.

The rearrangement uses TRBV19 and TRBJ1-2; no reliable D call. V was pared by 2 bases and J by 3 bases, with 7 bases between. CDR3 length: 13 amino acids. CDR1 and CDR2 from the germline V gene are LNHDA and SQIVND (reference sequence). DNA for the CDR3: TGTGCCAGTAGTATATTCGGGGACTATGGCTACACCTTC. This codes for CASSIFGDYGYTF.

This clone was seen a few times. The gene calls are TRBV27 and TRBJ1-4, with D possibly matching TRBD1 (6 bases). The CDR3 covers 14 residues. V was trimmed by 2 bases and J by 3 bases, leaving 7 bases between them. Germline V gene lookup returns CDR1 MNHEY and CDR2 SMNVEV (reference sequence). As DNA, the CDR3 is TGTGCCAGCAGTTTACAGGGGCCTAATGAAAAACTGTTTTTT. Translated, it gives CASSLQGPNEKLFF.

The chain couples TRBV6-1 to TRBJ1-1, with 8 nucleotides matching TRBD1. The V gene end was trimmed by 6 bases and the J gene end by 4 bases; junction bases not matched to a gene: 7. This CDR3 comprises 14 residues. CDR1 is MNHNS, CDR2 SASEGT, per germline. CDR3 DNA: TGTGCCAGCAGAACGACAGGGGAAGGCACTGAAGCTTTCTTT. Translated: CASRTTGEGTEAFF.

As for this clone: The junction departs from germline at one end; a sequencing error may be responsible. This chain links TRBV7-7 with TRBJ2-5; TRBD2 matches at 7 bases. Germline values: CDR1 SSHAT, CDR2 FNYEAQ (reference sequence). This CDR3 is built from 16 residues. The DNA of the CDR3 is TGTGCTAGCAGCCTCCTATCGACTAGCCCCCAAGAGACCCAGTACTTC. Its protein product is CASSLLSTSPQETQYF.

This clone was seen more than once but under ten times. The V and J genes are TRBV5-1 and TRBJ2-7; 7 bases are shared with TRBD1. The CDR3 sequence is 15 residues long. Germline trimming cut 4 bases from V and 3 bases from J; bases unmatched to any gene: 10. From germline, CDR1 is SGHRS and CDR2 YFSETQ. The CDR3 DNA is TGCGCCAGCAGCGCGGCCCGACAGGGAGACTACGAGCAGTACTTC. As protein: CASSAARQGDYEQYF.

The gene calls are TRBV11-1 and TRBJ2-3, with D possibly TRBD1 on 6 matching bases. This CDR3 contains 14 residues. The germline V gene encodes CDR1 SGHAT and CDR2 FQDESV (reference sequence). Trimming pared 1 base from V and 2 bases from J, leaving 7 bases between. Written as DNA, the CDR3 is TGTGCCAGCAGCTTAGGGACAGACACAGATACGCAGTATTTT. Translated: CASSLGTDTDTQYF.

The chain joins TRBV4-1 to TRBJ1-6; TRBD1 aligns across 7 bases. V lost 2 bases, J lost 0 bases, and 10 bases stayed unmatched. The CDR3 length is 19 residues. Germline V CDR1 and CDR2: MGHRA, YSYEKL. The CDR3 loop reads CASSQQQTGVSSYNSPLHF. CDR3 DNA sequence: TGCGCCAGCAGCCAACAACAAACAGGGGTCAGCTCCTATAATTCACCCCTCCACTTT.

This clone came up once. This sequence joins TRBV7-9 and TRBJ1-4, with D maybe TRBD1 (6 bases). The germline V gene encodes CDR1 SEHNR and CDR2 FQNEAQ (reference sequence). The germline V and J ends were trimmed by 1 base and 1 base, with 10 bases remaining between them. The CDR3 length is 16 residues. The CDR3 bases are TGTGCCAGCAGCTTAGGCTACAGGGAAACTAATGAAAAACTGTTTTTT. It is translated as CASSLGYRETNEKLFF.

The chain has TRBV28 and TRBJ1-1, with 8 nucleotides matching TRBD1. V trimming: 6 bases; J trimming: 0 bases; junction bases outside the gene matches: 9. CDR3 length: 16 amino acids. The germline gives CDR1 MDHEN, CDR2 SYDVKM. CDR3 nucleotides: TGTGCCAGCAGAGAGACCGGGACAGGCCTGAACACTGAAGCTTTCTTT. Residues: CASRETGTGLNTEAFF.

V usage is TRBV28 and J usage is TRBJ2-7; tentatively, D is TRBD1 (6 bases). Germline-derived CDR1 and CDR2 are MDHEN and SYDVKM. The V end lost 5 bases, the J end lost 3 bases, and 20 bases lay between the germline ends. This CDR3 contains 16 residues. As DNA, the CDR3 is TGTGCCAGCAGTACCCAACCCCTCGGACAGCTCTACGAGCAGTACTTC. It codes for CASSTQPLGQLYEQYF.

This clone came up a few times. The chain joins TRBV5-4 to TRBJ1-4; 12 nucleotides match TRBD1. After removal of 4 bases from V and 7 bases from J, the junction contained 5 bases not matched to a gene. The CDR3 totals 15 residues. Germline loops: CDR1 SGHNT, CDR2 YYREEE (reference sequence). For the CDR3, the DNA is TGTGCCAGCAGCCCCGGGACAGGGGGCGGTGAAAAACTGTTTTTT. Protein sequence: CASSPGTGGGEKLFF.

The rearrangement uses TRBV5-4 and TRBJ2-5, with 9 bases matching TRBD1. The V segment lost 5 bases and the J segment 2 bases; nucleotides outside the gene matches: 10. CDR3 length: 16 residues. Germline V gives CDR1 SGHNT, CDR2 YYREEE (reference sequence). The CDR3 coding sequence is TGTGCCAGCAGGTATACCGGGACAGGGATTCAAGAGACCCAGTACTTC. As protein: CASRYTGTGIQETQYF.

The chain employs TRBV6-4 and TRBJ2-3; D might be TRBD1 (7 bases). The germline CDR1 and CDR2 sequences are MRHNA and SNTAGT. Trimming left V 0 bases short and J 4 bases short, with 14 bases between. This CDR3 is built from 16 residues. CDR3 residues: CASSDSSAGGPDTQYF. CDR3 DNA sequence: TGTGCCAGCAGTGACTCGTCGGCAGGGGGGCCAGATACGCAGTATTTT.

This clone showed up just a few times. The rearrangement links TRBV6-1 to TRBJ1-1; D gene unclear. Germline V gene lookup returns CDR1 MNHNS and CDR2 SASEGT. The CDR3 extends over 14 amino acids. Trimming pared 5 bases from V and 0 bases from J, leaving 10 bases between. The CDR3 sequence: CASSSRQMNTEAFF. The CDR3 DNA follows: TGTGCCAGCAGTAGCAGGCAAATGAACACTGAAGCTTTCTTT.

In this sample, this clone turned up a few times. The chain carries TRBV7-9 and TRBJ1-4; TRBD1 aligns across 9 bases. CDR3 length equals 19 residues. The V gene end was trimmed by 4 bases and the J gene end by 8 bases; junction bases not matched to a gene: 20. The V gene's germline CDR1 is SEHNR and CDR2 FQNEAQ (reference sequence). The CDR3 DNA follows: TGTGCCAGCAGCTCGCCCCTTAAACCCGGGGACAGGGAGATAGAAAAACTGTTTTTT. It specifies CASSSPLKPGDREIEKLFF.

This clone was recorded a few times. The gene calls are TRBV11-2 and TRBJ1-4, with 8 bases lining up with TRBD1. The CDR3 totals 15 residues. V shed 1 base, J shed 7 bases, and the junction held 5 bases outside the gene matches. Germline assignment: CDR1 SGHAT and CDR2 FQNNGV. CDR3 in DNA: TGTGCCAGCAGCTTAGGCAACAGGGGGGGTGAAAAACTGTTTTTT. It encodes CASSLGNRGGEKLFF.

The CDR3: CASNHDRGTGANVLTF. As DNA, the CDR3 is TGTGCCAGTAATCATGACAGGGGTACAGGGGCCAACGTCCTGACTTTC. The genes are TRBV19 and TRBJ2-6, with 8 bases lining up with TRBD1. Germline CDR1 reads LNHDA; CDR2 reads SQIVND (reference sequence). CDR3 length: 16 residues. Germline trimming cut 7 bases from V and 4 bases from J; bases unmatched to any gene: 9.

The gene calls are TRBV2 and TRBJ2-3, with 7 bases identical to TRBD2. The CDR3 runs to 17 residues. Germline V CDR1 and CDR2: SNHLY, FYNNEI. V shed 8 bases and J 2 bases; nucleotides not matched to a gene: 16. This chain's CDR3 is CASGSTFGGFLTDTQYF. CDR3 DNA: TGTGCCAGCGGCAGTACATTCGGGGGGTTCCTCACAGATACGCAGTATTTT.

This clone was recorded a few times. The chain has TRBV6-5 and TRBJ2-1, with D uncertain. Germline V CDR1 and CDR2: MNHEY, SVGAGI. This CDR3 is built from 11 residues. Trimming removed 7 bases at V and 10 bases at J, with 11 bases between. The CDR3 protein is CASMRGNEQFF. The CDR3 region has the DNA TGTGCCAGCATGCGCGGCAACGAGCAGTTCTTC.

This chain joins TRBV2 and TRBJ1-3; D gene unclear. The CDR3 sequence is 15 residues long. Germline V gene data show CDR1 as SNHLY and CDR2 as FYNNEI. V shed 4 bases and J shed 4 bases, with 14 bases lying between them. CDR3 DNA: TGTGCCAGCAGTGGGGAGGCGGGGTTCGGAAACACCATATATTTT. As protein: CASSGEAGFGNTIYF.

This clone has only a few counts. The chain uses TRBV7-2 and TRBJ2-2; the D gene is possibly TRBD1 (5 bases). The V gene lost 5 bases and the J gene lost 5 bases, with 9 bases spanning the gap. This CDR3 comprises 13 residues. Per germline, CDR1 SGHTA and CDR2 FQGNSA. In DNA form, the CDR3 reads TGTGCCAGCAGCACACAGGATACCGGGGAGCTGTTTTTT. Translation: CASSTQDTGELFF.

This sequence joins TRBV9 and TRBJ2-3, with a weak D call TRBD1 (6 bases). From germline, CDR1 is SGDLS and CDR2 YYNGEE. There are 16 residues in the CDR3. The V end lost 0 bases, the J end lost 5 bases, and 16 bases lay between the germline ends. The CDR3 nucleotides are TGTGCCAGCAGCGTAGTAGGTCTGGGGGCGCAAGATACGCAGTATTTT. Its protein product is CASSVVGLGAQDTQYF.

This rearrangement joins TRBV10-1 to TRBJ2-1; TRBD2 agrees at 12 bases. Looked up from germline, CDR1 is WNHNN and CDR2 is SYGVQD (reference sequence). V was pared by 7 bases and J by 0 bases, with 10 bases of the junction left unmatched. The CDR3 runs 18 residues. The CDR3 spells CASIGLAGPSGSYNEQFF. CDR3 sequence (DNA): TGCGCCAGCATCGGACTAGCGGGGCCCTCCGGCTCCTACAATGAGCAGTTCTTC.

This chain joins TRBV7-3 and TRBJ2-1; no clear D. CDR1 is SGHTA, CDR2 FQGTGA, per germline. The CDR3 consists of 17 residues. Trimming took off 4 bases at V and 0 bases at J, with 16 bases between the two ends. The CDR3 here is CASSSYPAGPSYNEQFF. For the CDR3, the DNA is TGTGCCAGCAGCTCTTACCCTGCTGGGCCCTCCTACAATGAGCAGTTCTTC.

This clone appeared a few times. The chain has TRBV6-1 and TRBJ2-2, with 10 bases identical to TRBD2. Germline loops: CDR1 MNHNS, CDR2 SASEGT. This CDR3 has 14 amino acids. With 8 bases clipped from V and 4 bases from J, the junction kept 4 bases outside the gene matches. CDR3 DNA: TGTGCCAGCGGGGGACTAGCGACCACCGGGGAGCTGTTTTTT. Translated, it gives CASGGLATTGELFF.

The chain has TRBV2 and TRBJ1-1, with D possibly being TRBD1 (5 bases). The CDR3 sequence is 14 residues long. V was trimmed by 6 bases and J by 1 base, leaving 12 bases between them. Germline V lookup: CDR1 SNHLY, CDR2 FYNNEI. CDR3 in amino acids: CASRKGRGNTEAFF. CDR3 in DNA: TGTGCCAGCAGGAAGGGGCGGGGGAACACTGAAGCTTTCTTT.

This chain uses TRBV7-3 with TRBJ2-2; D is perhaps TRBD1 (6 bases). There are 13 residues in the CDR3. V was pared by 5 bases and J by 5 bases, with 9 bases between. Germline V lookup: CDR1 SGHTA, CDR2 FQGTGA. CDR3 sequence: CASSRQETGELFF. The CDR3 DNA reads TGTGCCAGCAGCCGACAGGAGACCGGGGAGCTGTTTTTT.

The CDR3 coding sequence is TGTGCCAGCAGCGTCTCCCTAGCATTTCGAGAGACCCAGTACTTC. As protein: CASSVSLAFRETQYF. The chain employs TRBV9 and TRBJ2-5; D perhaps matches TRBD2 (5 bases). CDR3 length equals 15 residues. Germline CDR1 is SGDLS and CDR2 is YYNGEE. V lost 2 bases to trimming and J lost 4 bases, with 15 bases between them.

V usage is TRBV18 and J usage is TRBJ2-6; D gene unclear. The CDR3 has 15 residues. The germline gives CDR1 KGHSH, CDR2 LQKENI. The germline V and J ends were trimmed by 3 bases and 0 bases, with 6 bases remaining between them. Here the CDR3 reads CASSPADSGANVLTF. For the CDR3, the DNA is TGTGCCAGCTCACCTGCGGACTCTGGGGCCAACGTCCTGACTTTC.

The chain combines TRBV5-1 with TRBJ2-7, with TRBD2 matching 10 bases. CDR3 length equals 17 residues. Germline CDR1 reads SGHRS; CDR2 reads YFSETQ. V was clipped by 5 bases and J by 0 bases; unmatched bases: 11. The CDR3 nucleotides are TGCGCCAGCAGTGGTAGCGGGGGGCCAGTGAGCTCCTACGAGCAGTACTTC. As protein: CASSGSGGPVSSYEQYF.

The chain employs TRBV4-3 and TRBJ1-4; D might be TRBD1 (6 bases). CDR3 size: 15 residues. Germline loops: CDR1 LGHNA, CDR2 YSLEER. Trimming stripped 0 bases from V and 8 bases from J, with 13 bases between. CDR3 sequence: CASSQDRGGREKLFF. CDR3 bases: TGCGCCAGCAGCCAAGATCGGGGGGGGCGGGAAAAACTGTTTTTT.